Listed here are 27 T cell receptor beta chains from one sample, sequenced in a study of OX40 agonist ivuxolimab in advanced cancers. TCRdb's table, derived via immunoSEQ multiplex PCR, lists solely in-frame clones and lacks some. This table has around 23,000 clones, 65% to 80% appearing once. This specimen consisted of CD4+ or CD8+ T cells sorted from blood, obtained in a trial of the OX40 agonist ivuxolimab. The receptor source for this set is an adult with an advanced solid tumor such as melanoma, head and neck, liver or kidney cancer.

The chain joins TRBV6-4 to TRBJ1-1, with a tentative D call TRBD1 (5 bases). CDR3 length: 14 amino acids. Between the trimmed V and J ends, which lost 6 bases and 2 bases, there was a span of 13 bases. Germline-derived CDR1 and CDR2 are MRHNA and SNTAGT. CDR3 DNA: TGTGCCAGCAGAGCCGGGACTTTAAACACTGAAGCTTTCTTT. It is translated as CASRAGTLNTEAFF.

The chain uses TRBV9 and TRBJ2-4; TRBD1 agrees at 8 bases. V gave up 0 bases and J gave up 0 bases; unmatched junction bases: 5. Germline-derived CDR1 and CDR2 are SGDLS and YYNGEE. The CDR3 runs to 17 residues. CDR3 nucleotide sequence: TGTGCCAGCAGCGTAGAGGGGACAGGATTAGCCAAAAACATTCAGTACTTC. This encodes CASSVEGTGLAKNIQYF. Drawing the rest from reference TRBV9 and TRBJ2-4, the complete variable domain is DSGVTQTPKHLITATGQRVTLRCSPRSGDLSVYWYQQSLDQGLQFLIQYYNGEERAKGNILERFSAQQFPDLHSELNLSSLELGDSALYFCASSVEGTGLAKNIQYFGAGTRLSVL.

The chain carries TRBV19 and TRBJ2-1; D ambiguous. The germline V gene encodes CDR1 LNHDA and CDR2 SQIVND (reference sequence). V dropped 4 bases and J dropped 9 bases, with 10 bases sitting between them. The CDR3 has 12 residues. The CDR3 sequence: CASSNPLGEQFF. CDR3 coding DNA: TGTGCCAGTAGTAACCCCTTGGGTGAGCAGTTCTTC.

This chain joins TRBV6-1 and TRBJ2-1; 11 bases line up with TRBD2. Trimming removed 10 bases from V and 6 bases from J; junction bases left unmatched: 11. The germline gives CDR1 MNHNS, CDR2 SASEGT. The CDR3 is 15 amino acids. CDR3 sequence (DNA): TGTGCCACCCGGTTACCGGGACTAGCGGTCAATGAGCAGTTCTTC. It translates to CATRLPGLAVNEQFF.

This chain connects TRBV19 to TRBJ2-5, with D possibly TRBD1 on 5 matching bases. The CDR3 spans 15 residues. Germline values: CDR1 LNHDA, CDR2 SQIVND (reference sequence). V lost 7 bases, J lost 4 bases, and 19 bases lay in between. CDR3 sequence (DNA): TGTGCCAGTACCTCGTCCCCCAGGGCCCCAGAGACCCAGTACTTC. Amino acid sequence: CASTSSPRAPETQYF.

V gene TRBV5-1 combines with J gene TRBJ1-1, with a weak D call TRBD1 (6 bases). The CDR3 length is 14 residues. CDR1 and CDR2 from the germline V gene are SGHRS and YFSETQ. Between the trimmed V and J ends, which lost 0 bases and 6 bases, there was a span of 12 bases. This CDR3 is CASSLERTDSEAFF. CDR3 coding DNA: TGCGCCAGCAGCTTGGAGAGGACAGACTCTGAAGCTTTCTTT.

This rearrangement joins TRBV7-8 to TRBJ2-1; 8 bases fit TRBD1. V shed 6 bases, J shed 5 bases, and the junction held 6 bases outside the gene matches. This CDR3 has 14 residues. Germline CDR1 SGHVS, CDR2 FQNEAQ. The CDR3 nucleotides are TGTGCCAGCAGTCCCGACAGGGGCAACAATGAGCAGTTCTTC. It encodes CASSPDRGNNEQFF. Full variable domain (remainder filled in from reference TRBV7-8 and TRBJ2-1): GAGVSQSPRYKVAKRGQDVALRCDPISGHVSLFWYQQALGQGPEFLTYFQNEAQLDKSGLPSDRFFAERPEGSVSTLKIQRTQQEDSAVYLCASSPDRGNNEQFFGPGTRLTVL.

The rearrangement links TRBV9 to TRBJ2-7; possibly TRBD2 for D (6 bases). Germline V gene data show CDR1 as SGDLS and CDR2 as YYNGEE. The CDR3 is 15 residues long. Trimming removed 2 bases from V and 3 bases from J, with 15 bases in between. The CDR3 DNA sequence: TGTGCCAGCAGCGTGGGGAATAGCGGACTCTACGAGCAGTACTTC. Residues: CASSVGNSGLYEQYF.

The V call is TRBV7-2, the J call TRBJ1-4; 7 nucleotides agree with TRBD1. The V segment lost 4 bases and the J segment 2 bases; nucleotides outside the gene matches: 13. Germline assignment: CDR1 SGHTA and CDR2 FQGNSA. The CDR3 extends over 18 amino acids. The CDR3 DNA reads TGTGCCAGCAGCTCAGGCCCGACAGGGAGGGTGACTAATGAAAAACTGTTTTTT. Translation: CASSSGPTGRVTNEKLFF.

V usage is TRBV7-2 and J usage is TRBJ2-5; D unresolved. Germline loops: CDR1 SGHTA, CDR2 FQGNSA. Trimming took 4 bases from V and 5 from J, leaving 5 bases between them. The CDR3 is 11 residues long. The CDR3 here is CASSSGETQYF. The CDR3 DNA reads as TGTGCCAGCAGCTCCGGTGAGACCCAGTACTTC. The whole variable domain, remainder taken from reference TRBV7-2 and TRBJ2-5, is GAGVSQSPSNKVTEKGKDVELRCDPISGHTALYWYRQSLGQGLEFLIYFQGNSAPDKSGLPSDRFSAERTGGSVSTLTIQRTQQEDSAVYLCASSSGETQYFGPGTRLLVL.

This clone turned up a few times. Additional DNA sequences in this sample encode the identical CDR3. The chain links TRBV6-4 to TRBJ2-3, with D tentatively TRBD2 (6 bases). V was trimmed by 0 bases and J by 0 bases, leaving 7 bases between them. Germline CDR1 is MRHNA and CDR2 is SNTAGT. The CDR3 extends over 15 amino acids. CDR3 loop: CASSDSAGSTDTQYF. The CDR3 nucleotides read TGTGCCAGCAGTGACTCCGCGGGGAGCACAGATACGCAGTATTTT.

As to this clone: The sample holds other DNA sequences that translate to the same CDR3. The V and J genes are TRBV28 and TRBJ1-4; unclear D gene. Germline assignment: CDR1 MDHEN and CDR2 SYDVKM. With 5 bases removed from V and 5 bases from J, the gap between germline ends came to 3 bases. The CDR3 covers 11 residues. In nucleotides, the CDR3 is TGTGCCAGCAGTGTCAATGAAAAACTGTTTTTT. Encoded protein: CASSVNEKLFF.

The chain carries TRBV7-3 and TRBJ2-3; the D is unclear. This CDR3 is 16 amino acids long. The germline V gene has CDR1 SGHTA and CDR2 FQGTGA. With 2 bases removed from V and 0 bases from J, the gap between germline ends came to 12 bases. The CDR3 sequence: CASSLVLGGSTDTQYF. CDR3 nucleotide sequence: TGTGCCAGCAGCTTAGTCTTGGGCGGAAGCACAGATACGCAGTATTTT.

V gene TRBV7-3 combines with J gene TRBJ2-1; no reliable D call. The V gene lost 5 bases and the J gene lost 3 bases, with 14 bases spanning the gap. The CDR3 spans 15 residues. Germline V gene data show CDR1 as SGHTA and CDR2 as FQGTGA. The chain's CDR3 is CASSPGLLHYNEQFF. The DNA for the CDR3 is TGTGCCAGCAGCCCCGGGCTCTTGCACTACAATGAGCAGTTCTTC.

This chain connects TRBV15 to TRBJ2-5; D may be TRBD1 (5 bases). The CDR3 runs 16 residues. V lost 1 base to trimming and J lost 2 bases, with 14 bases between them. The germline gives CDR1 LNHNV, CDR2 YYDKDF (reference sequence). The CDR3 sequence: CATSRARSRTQETQYF. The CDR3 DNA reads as TGTGCCACCAGCAGAGCCCGCTCCCGGACACAAGAGACCCAGTACTTC.

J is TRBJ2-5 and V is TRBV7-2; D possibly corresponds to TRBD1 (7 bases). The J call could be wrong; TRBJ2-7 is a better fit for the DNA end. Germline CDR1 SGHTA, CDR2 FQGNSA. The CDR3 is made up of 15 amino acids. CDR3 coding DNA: TGTGCCAGCAACACTCGGGGGACAGTCGTAAACGAGCAGTACTTC. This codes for CASNTRGTVVNEQYF.

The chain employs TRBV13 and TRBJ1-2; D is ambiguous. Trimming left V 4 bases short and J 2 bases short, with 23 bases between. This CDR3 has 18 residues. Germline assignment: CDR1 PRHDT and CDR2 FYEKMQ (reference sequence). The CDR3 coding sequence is TGTGCCAGCAGCTCCCTTCTCCCAATTAATCCATCAAACTATGGCTACACCTTC. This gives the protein CASSSLLPINPSNYGYTF.

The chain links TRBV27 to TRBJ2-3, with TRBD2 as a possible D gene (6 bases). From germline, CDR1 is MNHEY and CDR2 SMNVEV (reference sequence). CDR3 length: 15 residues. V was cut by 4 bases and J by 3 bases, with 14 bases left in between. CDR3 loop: CASSSPGEFTDTQYF. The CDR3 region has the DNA TGTGCCAGCAGTTCTCCGGGGGAGTTTACAGATACGCAGTATTTT.

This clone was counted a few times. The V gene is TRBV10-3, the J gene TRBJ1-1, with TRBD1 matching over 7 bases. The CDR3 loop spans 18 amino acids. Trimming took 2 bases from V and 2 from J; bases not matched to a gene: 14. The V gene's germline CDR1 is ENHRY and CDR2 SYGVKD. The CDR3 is CAISERGGFSRGNTEAFF. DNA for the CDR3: TGTGCCATCAGTGAGAGAGGGGGCTTTTCCCGAGGCAACACTGAAGCTTTCTTT.

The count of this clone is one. The chain's CDR3 is CATSRDPTYNQPQHF. Here the CDR3 DNA reads TGTGCCACCAGCAGAGATCCCACCTACAATCAGCCCCAGCATTTT. The chain links TRBV15 to TRBJ1-5; D is ambiguous. The germline gives CDR1 LNHNV, CDR2 YYDKDF (reference sequence). With 0 bases removed from V and 3 bases from J, the gap between germline ends came to 9 bases. The CDR3 length is 15 residues.

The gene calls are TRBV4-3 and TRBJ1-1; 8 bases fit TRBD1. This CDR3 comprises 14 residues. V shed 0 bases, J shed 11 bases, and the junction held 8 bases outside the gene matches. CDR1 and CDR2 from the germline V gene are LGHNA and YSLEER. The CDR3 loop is CASSQDRRGRDAFF. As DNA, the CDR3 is TGCGCCAGCAGCCAAGACCGCAGGGGGCGAGATGCTTTCTTT.

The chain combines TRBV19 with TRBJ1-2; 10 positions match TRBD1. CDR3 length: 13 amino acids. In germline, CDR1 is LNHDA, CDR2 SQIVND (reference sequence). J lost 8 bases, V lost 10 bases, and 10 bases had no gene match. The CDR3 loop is CAIIAGTGDGYTF. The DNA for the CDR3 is TGTGCCATCATAGCCGGGACAGGGGACGGCTACACCTTC.

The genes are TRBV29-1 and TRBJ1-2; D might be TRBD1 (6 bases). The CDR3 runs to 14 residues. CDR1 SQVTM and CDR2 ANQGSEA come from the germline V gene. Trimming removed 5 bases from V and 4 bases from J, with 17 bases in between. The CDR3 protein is CSVRDINRGYGYTF. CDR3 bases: TGCAGCGTTCGGGACATCAATCGGGGCTATGGCTACACCTTC.

CDR3 residues: CASSHVGQGPNEQYF. The CDR3, as DNA: TGTGCCAGTAGTCACGTGGGACAGGGTCCCAACGAGCAGTACTTC. The gene calls are TRBV19 and TRBJ2-7, with 9 positions matching TRBD1. The CDR3 contains 15 residues. With 5 bases clipped from V and 5 bases from J, the junction kept 10 bases outside the gene matches. The germline V gene has CDR1 LNHDA and CDR2 SQIVND (reference sequence).

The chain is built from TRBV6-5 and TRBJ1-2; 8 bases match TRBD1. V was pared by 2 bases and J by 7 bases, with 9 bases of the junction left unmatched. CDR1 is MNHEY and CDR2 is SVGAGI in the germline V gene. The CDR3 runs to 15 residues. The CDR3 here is CASSYGGGQGGGYTF. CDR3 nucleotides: TGTGCCAGCAGTTACGGGGGAGGACAGGGTGGTGGCTACACCTTC.

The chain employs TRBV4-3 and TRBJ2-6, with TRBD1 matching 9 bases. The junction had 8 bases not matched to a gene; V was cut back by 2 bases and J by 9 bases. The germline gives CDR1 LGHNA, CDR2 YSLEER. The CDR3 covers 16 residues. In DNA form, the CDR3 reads TGCGCCAGCAGCCAACTAACAGGGGGCGAGGTCAACGTCCTGACTTTC. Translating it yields CASSQLTGGEVNVLTF.

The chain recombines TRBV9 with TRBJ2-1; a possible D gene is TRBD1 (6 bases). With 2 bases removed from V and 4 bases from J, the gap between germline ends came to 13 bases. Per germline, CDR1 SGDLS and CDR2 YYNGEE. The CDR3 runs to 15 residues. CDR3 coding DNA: TGTGCCAGCAGCGTCTCGGACAGAGATTACAATGAGCAGTTCTTC. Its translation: CASSVSDRDYNEQFF.